Listed here are 7 T cell receptor beta chains from one sample, sequenced in a study of shared clonotypes between healthy human individuals. TCRdb keeps only in-frame clones here, not all; method: immunoSEQ multiplex PCR. Seen here are hundreds of thousands of clones, approximately 90% observed once, and the top ten hold about a quarter. Terminally differentiated effector memory CD45RA+ cells were left out of the naive CD8 fraction, which was CD45RO-negative and positively selected for CCR7. Material: naive CD8+ T cells sorted from blood. Every receptor here comes from a man younger than 45 in good health.

Only one count was recorded for this clone. The V and J genes are TRBV20-1 and TRBJ1-1, with unresolved D. The V gene lost 4 bases and the J gene lost 5 bases, with 8 bases spanning the gap. Germline-derived CDR1 and CDR2 are DFQATT and SNEGSKA (reference sequence). The CDR3 sequence is 11 residues long. CDR3 amino acids: CSAKHITEAFF. CDR3 bases: TGCAGTGCTAAACACATTACTGAAGCTTTCTTT.

Comment on this clone: Additional DNA sequences in this sample encode the identical CDR3. The V and J genes are TRBV27 and TRBJ2-2; no firm D call. Germline V gene lookup returns CDR1 MNHEY and CDR2 SMNVEV (reference sequence). The CDR3 runs to 13 residues. Trimming took 0 bases from V and 5 from J, leaving 4 bases between them. The CDR3 sequence is CASSLSGTGELFF. The CDR3 bases are TGTGCCAGCAGTTTATCTGGGACCGGGGAGCTGTTTTTT.

In regard to this clone: Its ends do not fully match the called genes, so a read error is possible. V and J are TRBV27 and TRBJ2-3; possible D gene TRBD2, 6 bases. This CDR3 spans 14 amino acids. Per germline, CDR1 MNHEY and CDR2 SMNVEV (reference sequence). DNA for the CDR3: TGTGCCACCTCATGGGACTCCCGCACATATACGCAGTATTTT. Translating it yields CATSWDSRTYTQYF.

The chain couples TRBV30 to TRBJ2-3, with D possibly matching TRBD2 (5 bases). Deletions cut 4 bases from V and 0 bases from J, with 14 bases between. The germline CDR1 and CDR2 sequences are GTSNPN and SVGIG (reference sequence). This CDR3 region has 15 residues. The CDR3 nucleotides read TGTGCCTGGAATGATGGCAGGACTAGCACAGATACGCAGTATTTT. Its protein product is CAWNDGRTSTDTQYF.

The chain carries TRBV9 and TRBJ1-1; D is ambiguous. Germline CDR1 is SGDLS and CDR2 is YYNGEE. The ends were cut back, 0 bases at V and 7 bases at J, with 10 bases in the middle. The CDR3 totals 13 residues. CDR3 amino acids: CASSVGGDVEAFF. The CDR3 nucleotides are TGTGCCAGCAGCGTAGGAGGCGATGTTGAAGCTTTCTTT.

This clone came up once. The chain combines TRBV4-2 with TRBJ1-2; weak D call: TRBD1 (6 bases). V lost 0 bases to trimming and J lost 4 bases, with 9 bases between them. Germline loops: CDR1 LGHNA, CDR2 YNFKEQ. The CDR3 totals 14 residues. The CDR3 loop reads CASSQEGRGYGYTF. The DNA of the CDR3 is TGTGCCAGCAGCCAAGAAGGCAGGGGCTATGGCTACACCTTC.

This clone showed up just a few times. The chain couples TRBV28 to TRBJ1-2; no clear D. This CDR3 spans 11 amino acids. V lost 1 base and J 7 bases, leaving 4 bases between the germline ends. CDR1 and CDR2 from the germline V gene are MDHEN and SYDVKM. The CDR3 DNA reads as TGTGCCAGCAGTTTATCTATTGGCTACACCTTC. Encoded protein: CASSLSIGYTF.